The entry below gives a single TCR beta chain sequence along with its context. The V and J ends lost 1 base and 0 bases respectively, with 9 bases between them. The CDR3 spans 16 residues. Germline V gene sequence: CDR1 SGHTA, CDR2 FQGNSA. The entry originates in a study of human T cells and chemical hapten exposure. TCRdb passed the RACE reads through MiXCR, listing each CDR3 protein once. The sample contains more than 85,000 distinct CDR3 sequences, approximately 9% of which appear only once. Time point indicated: pre-sensitization, week 0. As to treatment: therapeutic diphenylcyclopropenone sensitization with weekly scalp DPC.

This receptor was obtained from a man aged 40-55 years with alopecia areata. Some clones in this sample may be carry-over from other donors' samples. This material consisted of whole blood, taken in connection with sensitization to the hapten diphenylcyclopropenone (DPC). The chain combines TRBV7-2 with TRBJ2-2, with D tentatively TRBD1 (5 bases). In DNA, the CDR3 is TGTGCCAGCAGCTTAGTTTGGACATCGAACACCGGGGAGCTGTTTTTT. This sequence encodes CASSLVWTSNTGELFF.